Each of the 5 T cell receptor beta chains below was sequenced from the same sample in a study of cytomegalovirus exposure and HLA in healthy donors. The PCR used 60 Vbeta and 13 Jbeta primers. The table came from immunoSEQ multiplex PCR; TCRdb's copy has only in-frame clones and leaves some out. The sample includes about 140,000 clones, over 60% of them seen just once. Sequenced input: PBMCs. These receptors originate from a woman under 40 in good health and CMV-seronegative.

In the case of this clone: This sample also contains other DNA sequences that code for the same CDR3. The CDR3 loop reads CAISTNTGELFF. CDR3 nucleotides: TGTGCCATCTCTACGAACACCGGGGAGCTGTTTTTT. The V call is TRBV10-3, the J call TRBJ2-2; D not resolved. The germline V and J ends were trimmed by 8 bases and 0 bases, with 4 bases remaining between them. The germline V gene encodes CDR1 ENHRY and CDR2 SYGVKD. The CDR3 runs 12 residues.

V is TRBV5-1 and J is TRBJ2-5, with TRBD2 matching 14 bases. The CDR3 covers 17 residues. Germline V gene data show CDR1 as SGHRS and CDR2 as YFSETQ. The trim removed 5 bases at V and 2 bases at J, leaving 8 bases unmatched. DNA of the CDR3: TGCGCCAGCAGACCCGGACTAGCGGGGGGTCCTCAAGAGACCCAGTACTTC. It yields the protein CASRPGLAGGPQETQYF. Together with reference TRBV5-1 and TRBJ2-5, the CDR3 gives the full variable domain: KAGVTQTPRYLIKTRGQQVTLSCSPISGHRSVSWYQQTPGQGLQFLFEYFSETQRNKGNFPGRFSGRQFSNSRSEMNVSTLELGDSALYLCASRPGLAGGPQETQYFGPGTRLLVL.

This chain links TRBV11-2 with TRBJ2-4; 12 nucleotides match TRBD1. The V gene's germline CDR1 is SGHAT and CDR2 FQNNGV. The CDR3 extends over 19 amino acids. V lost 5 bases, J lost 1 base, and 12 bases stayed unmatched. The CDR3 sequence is CASSPFRDRGRVAKNIQYF. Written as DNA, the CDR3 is TGTGCCAGCAGCCCTTTCCGGGACAGGGGGCGAGTTGCCAAAAACATTCAGTACTTC.

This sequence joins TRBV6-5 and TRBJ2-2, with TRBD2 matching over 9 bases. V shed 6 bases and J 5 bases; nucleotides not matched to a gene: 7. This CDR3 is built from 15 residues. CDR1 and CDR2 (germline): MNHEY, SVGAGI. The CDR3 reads CASSRGGARTGELFF. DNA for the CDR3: TGTGCCAGCAGCCGCGGGGGGGCGCGGACCGGGGAGCTGTTTTTT.

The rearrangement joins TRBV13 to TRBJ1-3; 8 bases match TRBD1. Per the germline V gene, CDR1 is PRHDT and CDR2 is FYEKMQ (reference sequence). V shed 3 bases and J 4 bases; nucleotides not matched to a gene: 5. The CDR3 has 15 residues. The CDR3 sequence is CASSLQGATGNTIYF. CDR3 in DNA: TGTGCCAGCAGCTTGCAGGGGGCTACGGGAAACACCATATATTTT.